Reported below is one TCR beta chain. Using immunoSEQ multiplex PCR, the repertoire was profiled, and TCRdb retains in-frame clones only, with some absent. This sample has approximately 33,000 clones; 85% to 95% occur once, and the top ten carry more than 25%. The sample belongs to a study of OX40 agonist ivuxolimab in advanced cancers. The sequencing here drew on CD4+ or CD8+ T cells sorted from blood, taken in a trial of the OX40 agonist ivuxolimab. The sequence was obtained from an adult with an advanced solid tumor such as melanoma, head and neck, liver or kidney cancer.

The CDR3 DNA reads as TGCGCCAGCAGCCAGGCGACAGCTTCCTACGAGCAGTACTTC. Encoded protein: CASSQATASYEQYF. The V call is TRBV4-1, the J call TRBJ2-7, with D possibly being TRBD1 (5 bases). CDR3 length: 14 residues. Germline values: CDR1 MGHRA, CDR2 YSYEKL. With 3 bases removed from V and 1 base from J, the gap between germline ends came to 10 bases.